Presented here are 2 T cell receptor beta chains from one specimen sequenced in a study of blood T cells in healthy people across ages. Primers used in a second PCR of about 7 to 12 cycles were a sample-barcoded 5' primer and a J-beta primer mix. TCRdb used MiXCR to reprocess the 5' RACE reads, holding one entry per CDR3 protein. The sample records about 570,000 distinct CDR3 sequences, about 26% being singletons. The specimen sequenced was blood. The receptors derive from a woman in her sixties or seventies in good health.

The CDR3 here is CASSGRQGIEQYF. The DNA for the CDR3 is TGTGCCAGCAGCGGTAGACAGGGGATCGAGCAGTACTTC. This chain joins TRBV7-2 and TRBJ2-7; 8 bases are a match to TRBD1. The CDR3 runs to 13 residues. V shed 5 bases and J 6 bases; nucleotides not matched to a gene: 6. Germline CDR1 reads SGHTA; CDR2 reads FQGNSA.

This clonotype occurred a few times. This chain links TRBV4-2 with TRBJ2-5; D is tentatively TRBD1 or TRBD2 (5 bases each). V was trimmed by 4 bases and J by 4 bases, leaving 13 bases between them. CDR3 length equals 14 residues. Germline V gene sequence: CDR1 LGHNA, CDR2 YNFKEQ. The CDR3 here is CASSLPGPTETQYF. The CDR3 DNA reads TGTGCCAGCAGCCTACCGGGACCCACAGAGACCCAGTACTTC.